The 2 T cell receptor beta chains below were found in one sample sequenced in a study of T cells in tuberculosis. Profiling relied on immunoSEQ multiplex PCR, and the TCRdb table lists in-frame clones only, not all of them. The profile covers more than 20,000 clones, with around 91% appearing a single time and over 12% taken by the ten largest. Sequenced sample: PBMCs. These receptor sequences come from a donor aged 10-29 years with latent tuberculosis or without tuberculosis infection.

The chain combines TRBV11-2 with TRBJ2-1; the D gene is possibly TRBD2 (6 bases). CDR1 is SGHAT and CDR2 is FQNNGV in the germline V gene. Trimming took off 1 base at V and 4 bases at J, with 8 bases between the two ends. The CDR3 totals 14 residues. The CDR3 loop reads CASSLVGGYNEQFF. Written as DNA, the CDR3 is TGTGCCAGCAGCTTAGTGGGGGGTTACAATGAGCAGTTCTTC.

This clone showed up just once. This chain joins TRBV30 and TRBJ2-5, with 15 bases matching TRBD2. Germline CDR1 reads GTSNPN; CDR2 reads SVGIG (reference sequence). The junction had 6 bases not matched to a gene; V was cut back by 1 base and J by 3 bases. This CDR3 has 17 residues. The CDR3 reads CAWSGVRTSGGEETQYF. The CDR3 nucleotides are TGTGCCTGGAGTGGAGTGAGGACTAGCGGGGGGGAAGAGACCCAGTACTTC.